The 18 T cell receptor beta chains listed next were all sequenced from one sample in a study of T cell responses to AZD1222 COVID-19 vaccine. Profiled with immunoSEQ multiplex PCR; TCRdb holds only in-frame clones, not every one. This table has 150,000 to 190,000 clones, less than 95% appearing once. Material: peripheral blood, obtained on day 0 of AZD1222 vaccination. The receptor set was obtained from an adult in good health.

V gene TRBV27 combines with J gene TRBJ1-5; D uncertain. The CDR3 length is 14 residues. The germline CDR1 and CDR2 sequences are MNHEY and SMNVEV (reference sequence). V was trimmed by 4 bases and J by 0 bases, leaving 7 bases between them. CDR3 sequence (DNA): TGTGCCAGCAGTTACCTCGGTAGCAATCAGCCCCAGCATTTT. Its translation: CASSYLGSNQPQHF.

The chain is built from TRBV6-6 and TRBJ2-5; TRBD2 aligns across 10 bases. Germline loops: CDR1 MNHNY, CDR2 SVGAGI (reference sequence). The CDR3 contains 16 residues. V shed 4 bases and J 5 bases; nucleotides not matched to a gene: 10. The CDR3 nucleotides read TGTGCCAGCAGTTCCAGACTAGCGGGCATTCCCGAGACCCAGTACTTC. It is translated as CASSSRLAGIPETQYF.

The chain is built from TRBV19 and TRBJ1-5; 9 positions match TRBD1. Germline V CDR1 and CDR2: LNHDA, SQIVND (reference sequence). Unmatched junction bases numbered 7, after V lost 7 bases and J lost 0 bases. The CDR3 has 16 amino acids. DNA of the CDR3: TGTGCCAGTACCACCGGGACAGGGTATAGCAATCAGCCCCAGCATTTT. It codes for CASTTGTGYSNQPQHF.

The chain has TRBV5-5 and TRBJ1-5; a possible D gene is TRBD1 (5 bases). The CDR3 spans 16 residues. V lost 1 base and J 4 bases, leaving 15 bases between the germline ends. CDR1 is SGHKS and CDR2 is YYEKEE in the germline V gene (reference sequence). In DNA form, the CDR3 reads TGTGCCAGCAGCTTGACGCAGGGAGGTCGGAATCAGCCCCAGCATTTT. The encoded protein is CASSLTQGGRNQPQHF.

This clone was counted a few times. The rearrangement joins TRBV25-1 to TRBJ1-1, with TRBD1 matching 7 bases. The CDR3 is 16 residues long. The trim removed 4 bases at V and 3 bases at J, leaving 11 bases unmatched. The germline V gene encodes CDR1 MGHDK and CDR2 SYGVNS. The CDR3 reads CASSGTGVTRHTEAFF. Written as DNA, the CDR3 is TGTGCCAGCAGTGGAACAGGGGTGACAAGGCACACTGAAGCTTTCTTT.

The J gene is TRBJ2-7, the V gene TRBV12-5; the D call may be TRBD1 or TRBD2 (5 bases each). The CDR3 loop spans 16 amino acids. Trimming shortened V by 0 bases and J by 0 bases, and 12 bases separated the two germline ends. The germline V gene encodes CDR1 LGHNT and CDR2 FRNRAP. The CDR3 nucleotides are TGTGCTAGTGGTTTGGTCCTCGGGACCACCTCCTACGAGCAGTACTTC. It translates to CASGLVLGTTSYEQYF.

V and J are TRBV25-1 and TRBJ2-1, with 7 bases aligning to TRBD2. CDR3 length: 17 residues. Germline V gene sequence: CDR1 MGHDK, CDR2 SYGVNS. V trimming: 3 bases; J trimming: 2 bases; junction bases outside the gene matches: 10. CDR3 sequence (DNA): TGTGCCAGCAGTGACGCGGGTGGGCTAGCGGCCTACAATGAGCAGTTCTTC. It specifies CASSDAGGLAAYNEQFF.

The chain links TRBV4-3 to TRBJ1-2; 7 nucleotides agree with TRBD1. The CDR3 is made up of 16 amino acids. The V segment lost 0 bases and the J segment 4 bases; nucleotides outside the gene matches: 8. The germline gives CDR1 LGHNA, CDR2 YSLEER. The CDR3 loop reads CASSQDFDREAYGYTF. The CDR3 coding sequence is TGCGCCAGCAGCCAAGATTTCGACAGGGAGGCCTATGGCTACACCTTC.

The gene calls are TRBV5-1 and TRBJ1-1, with 7 bases identical to TRBD1. Germline CDR1 reads SGHRS; CDR2 reads YFSETQ. The CDR3 contains 14 residues. Trimming at V came to 0 bases and at J to 3 bases, leaving 2 bases not matched to a gene. The CDR3: CASSLAGTDTEAFF. The CDR3 DNA reads as TGCGCCAGCAGCTTGGCCGGGACAGACACTGAAGCTTTCTTT.

This chain connects TRBV5-4 to TRBJ2-7; maybe TRBD2 (6 bases). Deletions cut 3 bases from V and 0 bases from J, with 7 bases between. Germline V CDR1 and CDR2: SGHNT, YYREEE (reference sequence). The CDR3 runs 13 residues. CDR3 sequence (DNA): TGTGCCAGCAGCTCGCGGGACTCCTACGAGCAGTACTTC. This translates into CASSSRDSYEQYF.

The rearrangement joins TRBV3-1 (or the pseudogene TRBV3-2) to TRBJ1-3; the D is unclear. V was cut by 1 base and J by 3 bases, with 10 bases left in between. This CDR3 has 15 amino acids. Germline V gene sequence: CDR1 LGHDT, CDR2 YNNKEL (reference sequence). CDR3 coding DNA: TGTGCCAGCAGCCAAGGTTTGGGGATTGGAAACACCATATATTTT. Protein: CASSQGLGIGNTIYF.

The chain is built from TRBV5-1 and TRBJ1-1, with D maybe TRBD1 (5 bases). Germline CDR1 is SGHRS and CDR2 is YFSETQ. Trimming stripped 0 bases from V and 4 bases from J, with 10 bases between. The CDR3 contains 14 residues. CDR3 sequence (DNA): TGCGCCAGCAGCTTGGTTCCTGGGGGCACTGAAGCTTTCTTT. Translated, it gives CASSLVPGGTEAFF. The complete variable domain, with remaining parts taken from reference TRBV5-1 and TRBJ1-1, reads KAGVTQTPRYLIKTRGQQVTLSCSPISGHRSVSWYQQTPGQGLQFLFEYFSETQRNKGNFPGRFSGRQFSNSRSEMNVSTLELGDSALYLCASSLVPGGTEAFFGQGTRLTVV.

This rearrangement joins TRBV18 to TRBJ2-3; tentative D call: TRBD2 (6 bases). V gave up 4 bases and J gave up 1 base, with 18 bases separating them. The germline gives CDR1 KGHSH, CDR2 LQKENI. This CDR3 region has 17 residues. CDR3 bases: TGTGCCAGCTCACACTCCCGGACTACGGTCGGCACAGATACGCAGTATTTT. It yields the protein CASSHSRTTVGTDTQYF.

The rearrangement uses TRBV6-5 and TRBJ1-6; D may be TRBD1 (5 bases). Germline V CDR1 and CDR2: MNHEY, SVGAGI. V was trimmed by 2 bases and J by 0 bases, leaving 5 bases between them. The CDR3 sequence is 15 residues long. The CDR3 loop is CASSYDSSYNSPLHF. In DNA, the CDR3 is TGTGCCAGCAGTTACGACAGCTCCTATAATTCACCCCTCCACTTT.

The chain couples TRBV11-3 to TRBJ1-2, with 8 bases aligning to TRBD1. Germline V gene sequence: CDR1 SGHNT, CDR2 YENEEA. The CDR3 length is 17 residues. V was clipped by 0 bases and J by 6 bases; unmatched bases: 12. The DNA for the CDR3 is TGTGCCAGCAGCTTAGATGGCGAGACAGGGGACGTAAATGGCTACACCTTC. Its protein is CASSLDGETGDVNGYTF. The whole variable domain, filled in from reference TRBV11-3 and TRBJ1-2, reads EAGVVQSPRYKIIEKKQPVAFWCNPISGHNTLYWYLQNLGQGPELLIRYENEEAVDDSQLPKDRFSAERLKGVDSTLKIQPAELGDSAVYLCASSLDGETGDVNGYTFGSGTRLTVV.

The chain recombines TRBV29-1 with TRBJ1-1, with unresolved D. CDR1 is SQVTM, CDR2 ANQGSEA, per germline. Trimming shortened V by 6 bases and J by 1 base, and 9 bases separated the two germline ends. This CDR3 has 12 amino acids. DNA for the CDR3: TGCAGCGTCCCCCGGGGGAACACTGAAGCTTTCTTT. It codes for CSVPRGNTEAFF.

The V and J genes are TRBV7-9 and TRBJ2-7; D not resolved. The CDR3 totals 14 residues. The V and J ends lost 2 bases and 5 bases respectively, with 13 bases between them. CDR1 is SEHNR and CDR2 is FQNEAQ in the germline V gene (reference sequence). The DNA of the CDR3 is TGTGCCAGCAGCTTAAGACTCCCCTGGGACGAGCAGTACTTC. It is translated as CASSLRLPWDEQYF. The variable domain in full, with the rest retrieved from reference TRBV7-9 and TRBJ2-7, is DTGVSQNPRHKITKRGQNVTFRCDPISEHNRLYWYRQTLGQGPEFLTYFQNEAQLEKSRLLSDRFSAERPKGSFSTLEIQRTEQGDSAMYLCASSLRLPWDEQYFGPGTRLTVT.

The chain combines TRBV7-2 with TRBJ2-4, with no clear D. The V end lost 3 bases, the J end lost 2 bases, and 14 bases lay between the germline ends. The V gene's germline CDR1 is SGHTA and CDR2 FQGNSA. The length of the CDR3 is 16 residues. The CDR3 DNA is TGTGCCAGCAGCTTCGGTGGGTCAGCATCCAAAAACATTCAGTACTTC. Encoded protein: CASSFGGSASKNIQYF.